The 23 T cell receptor beta chains below were found in one sample sequenced in a study of T cells in Graves' hyperthyroidism and ophthalmopathy (dated by TCRdb to the late 2010s). The library was prepared using multiplex PCR. The sequencer was an Illumina HiSeq 2000. TCR beta CDR3 regions were amplified from RNA transcripts. For the first round of RT-PCR on the TCR CDR3, the HTBI primer set was used together with the Qiagen OneStep RT-PCR kit. Clones were called with MiXCR by TCRdb after fastp trimmed the public reads at Q25, and only in-frame beta chains were retained. Rows are combined by CDR3 protein, so each entry shows the most common genes and DNA. The sample includes around 340,000 distinct CDR3 sequences, with about a sixth observed a single time. About 14% of the sample is in the top ten clones. Sample: blood. The receptors were sampled from a woman aged 40 to 50 with Graves' ophthalmopathy.

This clonotype was counted many times. This rearrangement joins TRBV27 to TRBJ2-7, with D perhaps TRBD2 (5 bases). Trimming removed 2 bases at V and 0 bases at J, with 11 bases between. Germline V gene data show CDR1 as MNHEY and CDR2 as SMNVEV (reference sequence). The CDR3 sequence is 15 residues long. The CDR3: CASSLQSGTSYEQYF. The CDR3 bases are TGTGCCAGCAGTTTACAGTCGGGAACCTCCTACGAGCAGTACTTC.

This clonotype was observed many times. This chain joins TRBV6-5 and TRBJ1-1; D perhaps matches TRBD1 (6 bases). CDR1 and CDR2 (germline): MNHEY, SVGAGI. The CDR3 is 15 residues long. Trimming removed 6 bases from V and 1 base from J, with 15 bases in between. The chain's CDR3 is CASSRGGMANTEAFF. In DNA, the CDR3 is TGTGCCAGCAGCCGAGGGGGGATGGCGAACACTGAAGCTTTCTTT.

This clonotype came up many times. Its ends do not fully match the called genes, so a read error is possible. V is TRBV4-2 and J is TRBJ2-5; D gene ambiguous. Germline lookup yields CDR1 LGHNA and CDR2 YNFKEQ. There are 13 residues in the CDR3. Written as DNA, the CDR3 is TGTGCCAGCAACCAAGTTATAGGAGAGACCCAGTACTTC. Its translation: CASNQVIGETQYF.

This clonotype appeared many times. The chain combines TRBV7-9 with TRBJ2-7; D gene unclear. The CDR3 runs to 15 residues. From germline, CDR1 is SEHNR and CDR2 FQNEAQ (reference sequence). The V end was cut by 1 base, the J end by 1 base, with 11 bases between. The DNA of the CDR3 is TGTGCCAGCAGCTTAGGGGCTGCTGATTCCTACGAGCAGTACTTC. As protein: CASSLGAADSYEQYF.

This clonotype was seen at least ten times. This chain connects TRBV30 to TRBJ1-3; D remains unclear. The germline V and J ends were trimmed by 1 base and 4 bases, with 8 bases remaining between them. Looked up from germline, CDR1 is GTSNPN and CDR2 is SVGIG (reference sequence). The CDR3 contains 13 residues. In DNA form, the CDR3 reads TGTGCCTGGAGTGGGGCGAGAGGAAACACCATATATTTT. Protein: CAWSGARGNTIYF.

This clonotype was detected ten times or more. The chain uses TRBV6-1 and TRBJ2-5; tentatively, D is TRBD2 (6 bases). Germline V gene data show CDR1 as MNHNS and CDR2 as SASEGT. V was cut by 1 base and J by 1 base, with 10 bases left in between. The CDR3 extends over 15 amino acids. CDR3 bases: TGTGCCAGCAGTGAAGATTTAGCGGTCCAAGAGACCCAGTACTTC. Encoded protein: CASSEDLAVQETQYF.

The J gene is TRBJ2-6, the V gene TRBV9; the match to TRBD1 covers 7 bases. The CDR3 is 16 amino acids. Trimming took 4 bases from V and 3 from J; bases not matched to a gene: 7. Germline V gene lookup returns CDR1 SGDLS and CDR2 YYNGEE. The CDR3 is CASSSTGLGGANVLTF. DNA of the CDR3: TGTGCCAGCAGCTCGACAGGGTTGGGTGGGGCCAACGTCCTGACTTTC.

This clonotype was seen many times. The chain uses TRBV2 and TRBJ2-5, with 9 bases aligning to TRBD1. After removal of 9 bases from V and 2 bases from J, the junction contained 4 bases not matched to a gene. Per the germline V gene, CDR1 is SNHLY and CDR2 is FYNNEI. There are 13 residues in the CDR3. CDR3: CASDRGIQETQYF. The CDR3 nucleotides read TGTGCCAGTGACAGGGGGATACAAGAGACCCAGTACTTC.

The sample holds many counts of this clonotype. This chain connects TRBV28 to TRBJ2-7; D could derive from TRBD1 or TRBD2 (5 bases each). The CDR3 contains 13 residues. V shed 3 bases and J shed 3 bases, with 9 bases lying between them. The germline V gene encodes CDR1 MDHEN and CDR2 SYDVKM. The CDR3 loop is CASSFRGDYEQYF. The CDR3, as DNA: TGTGCCAGCAGTTTTCGGGGCGACTACGAGCAGTACTTC.

This clonotype was observed many times. The chain recombines TRBV5-1 with TRBJ2-7; D call uncertain. V was trimmed by 5 bases and J by 3 bases, leaving 15 bases between them. This CDR3 has 14 amino acids. Germline V gives CDR1 SGHRS, CDR2 YFSETQ. The CDR3 loop reads CASSVQDLLYEQYF. DNA of the CDR3: TGCGCCAGCAGTGTTCAGGACCTTCTCTACGAGCAGTACTTC.

This clonotype was observed a few times. The chain employs TRBV4-2 and TRBJ2-2; D is uncertain. Deletions cut 2 bases from V and 2 bases from J, with 12 bases between. Per germline, CDR1 LGHNA and CDR2 YNFKEQ. This CDR3 is built from 16 residues. The CDR3: CASSQRQISNTGELFF. The CDR3 coding sequence is TGTGCCAGCAGCCAAAGGCAGATATCCAACACCGGGGAGCTGTTTTTT.

The table lists this clonotype with many counts. The chain's CDR3 is CSAIGTSETYEQYF. The CDR3 coding sequence is TGCAGTGCTATAGGGACTAGCGAGACCTACGAGCAGTACTTC. The rearrangement uses TRBV20-1 and TRBJ2-7; 10 positions match TRBD2. J gave up 2 bases and V 4 bases, and 5 bases lay outside the gene matches. Germline values: CDR1 DFQATT, CDR2 SNEGSKA (reference sequence). The CDR3 has 14 residues.

This clonotype turned up a few times. A clone one base away is much larger, so this may be a read error. The gene calls are TRBV9 and TRBJ2-5; 11 bases fit TRBD2. The CDR3 runs 16 residues. Germline V gives CDR1 SGDLS, CDR2 YYNGEE. CDR3 DNA: TGTGCCAGCAGCTTCCGACTAGCGGGAACCCAAGAGACCCAGAACTTC. It translates to CASSFRLAGTQETQNF.

This clonotype has a count of ten or more. The rearrangement uses TRBV28 and TRBJ1-5; D is unclear. V was trimmed by 4 bases and J by 4 bases, leaving 5 bases between them. The CDR3 consists of 12 residues. Germline V gene data show CDR1 as MDHEN and CDR2 as SYDVKM. For the CDR3, the DNA is TGTGCCAGCAGTTCCCCTAATCAGCCCCAGCATTTT. Protein product: CASSSPNQPQHF.

This clonotype was recorded at least ten times. The V and J genes are TRBV25-1 and TRBJ2-5; 12 nucleotides match TRBD2. Trimming removed 2 bases from V and 4 bases from J; junction bases left unmatched: 8. The CDR3 is 17 residues long. CDR1 is MGHDK, CDR2 SYGVNS, per germline. For the CDR3, the DNA is TGTGCCAGCAGTGAAGTAAGACTAGCGGGAGTCCCAGAGACCCAGTACTTC. Amino acid sequence: CASSEVRLAGVPETQYF.

This clonotype has at least ten counts. The chain uses TRBV7-2 and TRBJ2-7, with TRBD2 identical over 7 bases. This CDR3 is 15 amino acids long. In germline, CDR1 is SGHTA, CDR2 FQGNSA. Trimming took 4 bases from V and 2 from J; bases not matched to a gene: 8. The CDR3 loop reads CASSSQSGATYEQYF. The DNA of the CDR3 is TGTGCCAGCAGCTCCCAAAGCGGGGCGACCTACGAGCAGTACTTC.

This clonotype was detected many times. Written as DNA, the CDR3 is TGTGCCAGCACCCCAAACGGGGGGGGACACGAGCAGTACTTC. The encoded protein is CASTPNGGGHEQYF. The V call is TRBV6-5, the J call TRBJ2-7; TRBD2 matches 8 bases. Germline values: CDR1 MNHEY, CDR2 SVGAGI. V lost 7 bases and J lost 5; bases outside the gene matches: 10. The CDR3 is made up of 14 amino acids.

The chain employs TRBV6-1 and TRBJ2-7; D may be TRBD2 (7 bases). V was pared by 6 bases and J by 2 bases, with 29 bases between. Germline CDR1 and CDR2: MNHNS and SASEGT. The CDR3 covers 19 residues. The CDR3 protein is CASRERTTPGGGKTYEQYF. The CDR3 bases are TGTGCCAGCAGAGAAAGGACAACCCCAGGCGGGGGCAAAACCTACGAGCAGTACTTC.

This clonotype was observed at least ten times. The chain is built from TRBV12-3 or TRBV12-4 and TRBJ1-3, with 7 bases lining up with TRBD1. CDR3 length: 17 amino acids. The V segment lost 1 base and the J segment 0 bases; nucleotides outside the gene matches: 6. In nucleotides, the CDR3 is TGTGCCAGCAGTTTAGGGGGACAGCGATTCTCTGGAAACACCATATATTTT. It yields the protein CASSLGGQRFSGNTIYF.

Ten or more counts support this clonotype. The J gene is TRBJ2-7, the V gene TRBV20-1; 9 positions match TRBD1. V trimming: 6 bases; J trimming: 4 bases; junction bases outside the gene matches: 7. Per germline, CDR1 DFQATT and CDR2 SNEGSKA (reference sequence). CDR3 length equals 13 residues. The CDR3 DNA follows: TGCAGTGCCCCAAACAGGGGGCAGTACGAGCAGTACTTC. As protein: CSAPNRGQYEQYF.

This clonotype was counted once. The chain combines TRBV6-1 with TRBJ1-2; D might be TRBD1 (6 bases). The CDR3 contains 13 residues. The germline V gene encodes CDR1 MNHNS and CDR2 SASEGT. The V end lost 6 bases, the J end lost 5 bases, and 13 bases lay between the germline ends. Written as DNA, the CDR3 is TGTGCCAGCAGGGGAGCCAGGGGTTATGGCTACACCTTC. It is translated as CASRGARGYGYTF.

This clonotype was observed at least ten times. In nucleotides, the CDR3 is TGTGCCAGCAGTTATGGTCTCGCAGGGAGGAACTCTGGGGCCAACGTCCTGACTTTC. Its protein product is CASSYGLAGRNSGANVLTF. The chain joins TRBV28 to TRBJ2-6; tentative D call: TRBD2 (6 bases). This CDR3 has 19 amino acids. The V gene's germline CDR1 is MDHEN and CDR2 SYDVKM. Trimming stripped 4 bases from V and 0 bases from J, with 19 bases between.

This clonotype occurred many times. The chain employs TRBV2 and TRBJ2-3; 9 bases agree with TRBD2. Germline V gives CDR1 SNHLY, CDR2 FYNNEI. The V and J ends lost 4 bases and 4 bases, in that order; junction bases with no gene match: 6. This CDR3 is built from 15 residues. The CDR3 sequence: CASSVGGRAPDTQYF. The DNA for the CDR3 is TGTGCCAGCAGTGTAGGCGGGAGGGCCCCAGATACGCAGTATTTT.